The 32 T cell receptor beta chains given below trace back to one sample, sequenced in a study of blood T cell repertoires in COVID-19. TCRdb's table, derived via immunoSEQ multiplex PCR, lists solely in-frame clones and lacks some. This sample carries more than 85,000 clones, about 79% of them seen once, and the ten largest clones take around 15%. Sequencing was done on a sample of peripheral blood. Every receptor here comes from a woman aged 80 or over with active or convalescent COVID-19.

The J gene is TRBJ2-1, the V gene TRBV7-2; a weak D match, TRBD2 (5 bases). The CDR3 contains 15 residues. V was pared by 0 bases and J by 0 bases, with 6 bases between. Germline CDR1 is SGHTA and CDR2 is FQGNSA. The DNA for the CDR3 is TGTGCCAGCAGCTTAGCGCTAGCCTCCTACAATGAGCAGTTCTTC. Translation gives CASSLALASYNEQFF.

The gene calls are TRBV7-9 and TRBJ1-5, with TRBD1 matching 8 bases. Germline V gene sequence: CDR1 SEHNR, CDR2 FQNEAQ (reference sequence). V was pared by 8 bases and J by 4 bases, with 4 bases of the junction left unmatched. The CDR3 loop spans 13 amino acids. The CDR3, as DNA: TGTGCCAGCGGAACAGGGGGGAATCAGCCCCAGCATTTT. Amino acid sequence: CASGTGGNQPQHF.

V and J are TRBV7-2 and TRBJ2-1; D perhaps matches TRBD2 (5 bases). With 1 base removed from V and 3 bases from J, the gap between germline ends came to 10 bases. The CDR3 runs 15 residues. Germline-derived CDR1 and CDR2 are SGHTA and FQGNSA. CDR3 loop: CASSLGSSYYNEQFF. In DNA form, the CDR3 reads TGTGCCAGCAGCTTAGGGTCTAGCTACTACAATGAGCAGTTCTTC.

The V call is TRBV7-9, the J call TRBJ1-1; D not resolved. Trimming removed 3 bases from V and 2 bases from J, with 7 bases in between. The CDR3 length is 13 residues. Germline loops: CDR1 SEHNR, CDR2 FQNEAQ (reference sequence). This CDR3 is CASSFEGNTEAFF. In DNA, the CDR3 is TGTGCCAGCAGCTTCGAGGGAAACACTGAAGCTTTCTTT.

V gene TRBV5-4 combines with J gene TRBJ1-1; 8 bases are a match to TRBD1. The V and J ends lost 4 bases and 7 bases, in that order; junction bases with no gene match: 12. The CDR3 contains 15 residues. CDR1 and CDR2 from the germline V gene are SGHNT and YYREEE (reference sequence). In DNA, the CDR3 is TGTGCCAGCAGCCCTAAACCGACAGGGGTCGATGAAGCTTTCTTT. This encodes CASSPKPTGVDEAFF.

The chain has TRBV4-2 and TRBJ2-5; 7 bases agree with TRBD2. The CDR3 runs to 17 residues. Germline CDR1 LGHNA, CDR2 YNFKEQ. Unmatched junction bases numbered 12, after V lost 1 base and J lost 4 bases. CDR3 sequence reads: CASSQGESSGSSETQYF. CDR3 nucleotides: TGTGCCAGCAGCCAAGGAGAGTCTAGCGGTTCGTCAGAGACCCAGTACTTC.

This sequence joins TRBV14 and TRBJ2-1; 10 bases are shared with TRBD2. The CDR3 runs 17 residues. Germline CDR1 and CDR2: SGHDN and FVKESK. With 5 bases clipped from V and 3 bases from J, the junction kept 10 bases outside the gene matches. This CDR3 reads CASSTGLAELLYNEQFF. In nucleotides, the CDR3 is TGTGCCAGCAGCACAGGACTAGCGGAGCTTCTCTACAATGAGCAGTTCTTC.

V is TRBV7-6 and J is TRBJ2-1; D perhaps matches TRBD1 (6 bases). Trimming stripped 0 bases from V and 5 bases from J, with 23 bases between. The CDR3 totals 19 residues. Germline loops: CDR1 SGHVS, CDR2 FNYEAQ. The CDR3 nucleotides read TGTGCCAGCAGCTTAGCCCCCACGGACCAGGGGCTCGGGGACAATGAGCAGTTCTTC. Amino acid sequence: CASSLAPTDQGLGDNEQFF.

The chain joins TRBV7-9 to TRBJ1-5; perhaps TRBD1 as D (6 bases). V lost 2 bases and J lost 2, with 13 bases in between. Germline V gene data show CDR1 as SEHNR and CDR2 as FQNEAQ (reference sequence). CDR3 length: 16 residues. The CDR3 is CASSLHRVGGNQPQHF. In DNA form, the CDR3 reads TGTGCCAGCAGCTTACACAGGGTTGGAGGCAATCAGCCCCAGCATTTT.

The chain is built from TRBV28 and TRBJ2-3, with TRBD2 matching over 7 bases. V was pared by 6 bases and J by 1 base, with 7 bases of the junction left unmatched. Germline-derived CDR1 and CDR2 are MDHEN and SYDVKM. The CDR3 has 15 amino acids. The CDR3 region has the DNA TGTGCCAGCAGCCCCGGCGGGGGTGGCACAGATACGCAGTATTTT. Translating gives CASSPGGGGTDTQYF.

The rearrangement links TRBV7-2 to TRBJ2-1; 9 nucleotides match TRBD2. The CDR3 consists of 13 residues. J was trimmed by 10 bases and V by 4 bases; bases with no gene match: 5. CDR1 is SGHTA and CDR2 is FQGNSA in the germline V gene. The CDR3 protein is CASSSTLAGEQFF. CDR3 coding DNA: TGTGCCAGCAGCTCGACCCTAGCGGGAGAGCAGTTCTTC.

CDR3 residues: CASSLRWTAQETQYF. CDR3 coding DNA: TGTGCCAGCAGCTTGCGGTGGACAGCCCAAGAGACCCAGTACTTC. The chain joins TRBV5-5 to TRBJ2-5; possible D gene TRBD1, 6 bases. The CDR3 spans 15 residues. V shed 1 base and J shed 1 base, with 11 bases lying between them. CDR1 is SGHKS, CDR2 YYEKEE, per germline (reference sequence).

This rearrangement joins TRBV2 to TRBJ1-4; D unclear. Germline V lookup: CDR1 SNHLY, CDR2 FYNNEI. The CDR3 is made up of 13 amino acids. V was shortened by 7 bases and J by 7 bases, with 13 bases between the two germline ends. The CDR3 bases are TGTGCCAGCATCGGCGGGGTTGGTGAAAAACTGTTTTTT. This translates into CASIGGVGEKLFF. Complete variable domain (other parts from reference TRBV2 and TRBJ1-4): EPEVTQTPSHQVTQMGQEVILRCVPISNHLYFYWYRQILGQKVEFLVSFYNNEISEKSEIFDDQFSVERPDGSNFTLKIRSTKLEDSAMYFCASIGGVGEKLFFGSGTQLSVL.

This clone was observed a few times. J is TRBJ2-7 and V is TRBV5-6, with D hard to call. The CDR3 consists of 13 residues. Germline V gene lookup returns CDR1 SGHDT and CDR2 YYEEEE. V lost 0 bases, J lost 1 base, and 5 bases lay in between. CDR3 sequence reads: CASSLGRSYEQYF. CDR3 bases: TGTGCCAGCAGCTTGGGGCGGTCCTACGAGCAGTACTTC.

The chain links TRBV18 to TRBJ2-5; TRBD2 is a possible D gene (5 bases). The V end lost 3 bases, the J end lost 1 base, and 12 bases lay between the germline ends. The length of the CDR3 is 15 residues. Germline assignment: CDR1 KGHSH and CDR2 LQKENI. The DNA of the CDR3 is TGTGCCAGCTCACCGTCACAGCGGTCCCAAGAGACCCAGTACTTC. Amino acids: CASSPSQRSQETQYF.

This clone was counted once. The rearrangement uses TRBV7-3 and TRBJ2-2; 12 bases agree with TRBD2. The CDR3 totals 16 residues. Germline V gene lookup returns CDR1 SGHTA and CDR2 FQGTGA. The V and J ends lost 1 base and 6 bases, in that order; junction bases with no gene match: 3. The CDR3 region is CASSLIPSGRAGELFF. Here the CDR3 DNA reads TGTGCCAGCAGCTTAATCCCTAGCGGGAGGGCCGGGGAGCTGTTTTTT.

V usage is TRBV6-4 and J usage is TRBJ2-1; TRBD1 aligns across 8 bases. The CDR3 runs to 14 residues. Germline V gene data show CDR1 as MRHNA and CDR2 as SNTAGT. V lost 5 bases to trimming and J lost 4 bases; unmatched junction nucleotides: 4. CDR3: CASSSGGGYNEQFF. The CDR3 DNA reads TGTGCCAGCAGTTCAGGGGGCGGGTACAATGAGCAGTTCTTC.

The chain is built from TRBV5-1 and TRBJ2-5, with D possibly matching TRBD2 (5 bases). V was shortened by 1 base and J by 5 bases, with 15 bases between the two germline ends. This CDR3 spans 15 amino acids. From germline, CDR1 is SGHRS and CDR2 YFSETQ. The CDR3 DNA sequence: TGCGCCAGCAGCTTGAGTCTTCTAACTAGGGAGACCCAGTACTTC. This gives the protein CASSLSLLTRETQYF.

The genes are TRBV9 and TRBJ2-7, with 11 bases identical to TRBD2. This CDR3 contains 15 residues. After removal of 2 bases from V and 4 bases from J, the junction contained 5 bases not matched to a gene. CDR1 is SGDLS and CDR2 is YYNGEE in the germline V gene. The CDR3 nucleotides read TGTGCCAGCAGCGTCGCCGGGACTAGCGGATACGAGCAGTACTTC. Encoded protein: CASSVAGTSGYEQYF.

This clone was seen just once. This chain uses TRBV4-3 with TRBJ1-4; 11 nucleotides line up with TRBD1. Per the germline V gene, CDR1 is LGHNA and CDR2 is YSLEER. The CDR3 runs to 14 residues. V shed 3 bases and J 8 bases; nucleotides not matched to a gene: 2. The CDR3 here is CASSQGQGGEKLFF. The CDR3 nucleotides read TGCGCCAGCAGCCAGGGACAGGGGGGAGAAAAACTGTTTTTT.

The chain carries TRBV28 and TRBJ2-7; no firm D call. Trimming cost V 5 bases and J 3 bases, with 11 bases left between them. From germline, CDR1 is MDHEN and CDR2 SYDVKM. The CDR3 loop spans 13 amino acids. The CDR3 nucleotides are TGTGCCAGCAGTCGTGTAAATGTCTACGAGCAGTACTTC. This codes for CASSRVNVYEQYF.

The CDR3 DNA follows: TGTGCCTGGAGTGTAGAATTATCCAGGGACAATGAGCAGTTCTTC. It encodes CAWSVELSRDNEQFF. The chain carries TRBV30 and TRBJ2-1, with TRBD1 as a possible D gene (5 bases). Per germline, CDR1 GTSNPN and CDR2 SVGIG (reference sequence). Between the trimmed V and J ends, which lost 0 bases and 5 bases, there was a span of 14 bases. This CDR3 region has 15 residues.

The genes are TRBV25-1 and TRBJ2-5; D unresolved. The germline CDR1 and CDR2 sequences are MGHDK and SYGVNS. The CDR3 totals 15 residues. V was pared by 3 bases and J by 2 bases, with 13 bases between. DNA for the CDR3: TGTGCCAGCAGTGATGCAGGCGTCCCGCAAGAGACCCAGTACTTC. Residues: CASSDAGVPQETQYF.

This rearrangement joins TRBV11-2 to TRBJ1-6, with TRBD1 matching 10 bases. Losses at the gene ends were 4 bases for V and 12 bases for J; bases not matched to a gene: 6. Germline CDR1 and CDR2: SGHAT and FQNNGV. There are 14 residues in the CDR3. The CDR3 reads CASSSTGGAGPLHF. Written as DNA, the CDR3 is TGTGCCAGCAGCTCGACAGGGGGCGCAGGACCCCTCCACTTT.

The chain joins TRBV28 to TRBJ2-7, with D hard to call. CDR1 MDHEN and CDR2 SYDVKM come from the germline V gene. The CDR3 sequence is 13 residues long. Trimming took off 7 bases at V and 4 bases at J, with 14 bases between the two ends. CDR3: CASTYSRKYEQYF. CDR3 nucleotide sequence: TGTGCCAGCACATACTCTAGGAAGTACGAGCAGTACTTC.

The CDR3 bases are TGTGCCAGCAGCCAAGTCTGGCTAGCGGGAGTCTCTCTTGGACAAGAGACCCAGTACTTC. Translating gives CASSQVWLAGVSLGQETQYF. The chain links TRBV4-2 to TRBJ2-5; 10 bases match TRBD2. This CDR3 has 20 amino acids. CDR1 and CDR2 from the germline V gene are LGHNA and YNFKEQ. Trimming cost V 1 base and J 2 bases; bases outside gene matches: 16.

This chain links TRBV7-9 with TRBJ1-1, with D possibly being TRBD1 (6 bases). CDR1 is SEHNR, CDR2 FQNEAQ, per germline (reference sequence). This CDR3 is built from 12 residues. The V and J ends lost 3 bases and 11 bases respectively, with 13 bases between them. The CDR3 sequence is CASSLSNQGAFF. Here the CDR3 DNA reads TGTGCCAGCAGCTTGAGTAATCAGGGGGCTTTCTTT.

The chain uses TRBV5-4 and TRBJ2-2; D gene ambiguous. Germline-derived CDR1 and CDR2 are SGHNT and YYREEE (reference sequence). V dropped 2 bases and J dropped 6 bases, with 5 bases sitting between them. CDR3 size: 12 residues. The CDR3 nucleotides are TGTGCCAGCAGCTTTATGTCCGGGGAGCTGTTTTTT. This gives the protein CASSFMSGELFF.

The chain recombines TRBV28 with TRBJ2-1; possible D gene TRBD1, 5 bases. This CDR3 spans 16 amino acids. Germline V gene lookup returns CDR1 MDHEN and CDR2 SYDVKM. Trimming stripped 6 bases from V and 2 bases from J, with 17 bases between. CDR3 DNA: TGTGCCAGCAGCCCGGCGGCAAAGGGGCCCTACAATGAGCAGTTCTTC. It translates to CASSPAAKGPYNEQFF. The whole variable domain, remainder taken from reference TRBV28 and TRBJ2-1, is DVKVTQSSRYLVKRTGEKVFLECVQDMDHENMFWYRQDPGLGLRLIYFSYDVKMKEKGDIPEGYSVSREKKERFSLILESASTNQTSMYLCASSPAAKGPYNEQFFGPGTRLTVL.

Many counts were recorded for this clone. J is TRBJ2-4 and V is TRBV11-2; 10 nucleotides align to TRBD1. From germline, CDR1 is SGHAT and CDR2 FQNNGV. Trimming at V came to 5 bases and at J to 0 bases, leaving 7 bases not matched to a gene. The CDR3 runs 17 residues. CDR3 region: CASSQIDRGLAKNIQYF. The CDR3, as DNA: TGTGCCAGCAGCCAGATAGACAGGGGGCTAGCCAAAAACATTCAGTACTTC.

This CDR3 is CASSLESNRPYEQYF. The DNA for the CDR3 is TGTGCCAGCAGCTTAGAAAGTAACAGACCCTACGAGCAGTACTTC. This chain links TRBV7-9 with TRBJ2-7; unclear D gene. V lost 1 base to trimming and J lost 2 bases, with 12 bases between them. The CDR3 is made up of 15 amino acids. In germline, CDR1 is SEHNR, CDR2 FQNEAQ (reference sequence).

CDR3 protein: CASSDYRDSNQPQHF. In DNA form, the CDR3 reads TGTGCCAGTAGTGACTACAGGGATAGCAATCAGCCCCAGCATTTT. The gene calls are TRBV19 and TRBJ1-5; the D gene is possibly TRBD1 (6 bases). The V end lost 5 bases, the J end lost 0 bases, and 11 bases lay between the germline ends. This CDR3 region has 15 residues. The V gene's germline CDR1 is LNHDA and CDR2 SQIVND (reference sequence).